In its sample, the clone carrying this TCR beta chain was seen many times. The V end was cut by 0 bases, the J end by 0 bases, with 9 bases between. This CDR3 has 15 residues. Germline assignment: CDR1 SGHDT and CDR2 YYEEEE. The sample comes from a study of molecular identifiers for immune sequencing clone quantification. In TCRdb, the PCR reads were re-called with MiXCR into one record per CDR3 protein. The sample holds some 580,000 distinct CDR3 sequences, about 25% seen once. Material: naive CD8+ T cells from blood, with Jurkat cell RNA spiked in. The subset was: FACS-sorted CD8+CD4-CCR7+CD45RA+ naive T cells. The TCR comes from a human donor in good health. Some libraries in this study had Jurkat cell RNA spiked in. This chain links TRBV5-6 with TRBJ2-5, with TRBD1 as a possible D gene (6 bases). The CDR3 nucleotides read TGTGCCAGCAGCTTGGACAGGGTCTACCAAGAGACCCAGTACTTC. This gives the protein CASSLDRVYQETQYF.